The T cell receptor (beta chain) under discussion was sequenced for a study of shared clonotypes between healthy human individuals. About the study: CD4 naive cells filled three plates per donor, CD4 memory three, CD8 naive two and CD8 memory one.

Concerning this clone: Its antigen is currently unknown.

The assay was run at deep level. Genomic DNA from each subset was divided evenly over several immunoSEQ plates. The table came from immunoSEQ multiplex PCR; TCRdb's copy has only in-frame clones and leaves some out. The repertoire consists of 1.6 million or so clones, with just under 99% occurring once and the leading ten covering approximately 0.4%. This CDR3 comprises 16 residues. The germline V gene has CDR1 KGHSH and CDR2 LQKENI. V lost 3 bases and J lost 3, with 15 bases in between. General observations from the study: It was observed that around 5% of naive CD4 clonotypes were shared across several donors.

This receptor was obtained from a young man in good health. The chain joins TRBV18 to TRBJ1-3; a possible D gene is TRBD1 (6 bases). The sequenced sample was naive CD4+ T cells sorted from blood. Subset described: CD45RA+ positively selected. The CDR3 protein is CASSPVRGALGNTIYF. The DNA of the CDR3 is TGTGCCAGCTCACCGGTTAGGGGGGCGCTTGGAAACACCATATATTTT.